These 29 T cell receptor beta chains were all obtained from the same sample, sequenced in a study of beta chain features in type 1 diabetes. These receptors have no known antigen. Expressed TCRB transcripts were sequenced after all isolated RNA was converted to cDNA. Assay: immunoSEQ multiplex PCR; the TCRdb copy retains only in-frame clones and omits some. The sample consists of 300,000 to 450,000 clones, over 9.5% of them appearing once. General study results and limits: TCRB CDR3 length was moderately but significantly reduced in all four CD4+ subsets of Type 1 diabetes patients.

The sample taken for sequencing was naive CD4+ T cells from blood. The receptors stem from a woman between 18 and 29 years old with type 1 diabetes.

There are a few counts of this clone. The genes are TRBV11-2 and TRBJ2-7; D unresolved. Trimming removed 1 base at V and 2 bases at J, with 6 bases between. Germline V lookup: CDR1 SGHAT, CDR2 FQNNGV. This CDR3 region has 13 residues. CDR3 in amino acids: CASSLALTYEQYF. The CDR3 coding sequence is TGTGCCAGCAGCTTAGCCCTTACCTACGAGCAGTACTTC.

This clone was seen a few times. The rearrangement uses TRBV5-1 and TRBJ1-2, with 9 positions matching TRBD1. Germline-derived CDR1 and CDR2 are SGHRS and YFSETQ. The CDR3 covers 13 residues. Unmatched junction bases numbered 3, after V lost 3 bases and J lost 6 bases. The CDR3 protein is CASSSRTGDGYTF. The CDR3 bases are TGCGCCAGCAGCTCCAGGACAGGGGATGGCTACACCTTC.

This chain uses TRBV30 with TRBJ1-5; D call uncertain. This CDR3 contains 14 residues. In germline, CDR1 is GTSNPN, CDR2 SVGIG (reference sequence). V lost 3 bases to trimming and J lost 4 bases, with 13 bases between them. The DNA of the CDR3 is TGTGCCTGGAGCCACAGACTAAAAAATCAGCCCCAGCATTTT. Protein sequence: CAWSHRLKNQPQHF.

In this sample, this clone turned up a few times. V gene TRBV5-1 combines with J gene TRBJ2-7, with D possibly being TRBD1 (6 bases). Trimming took 4 bases from V and 5 from J, leaving 10 bases between them. The CDR3 contains 12 residues. In germline, CDR1 is SGHRS, CDR2 YFSETQ. For the CDR3, the DNA is TGCGCCAGCAGCCCACAGGGTAACGAGCAGTACTTC. This codes for CASSPQGNEQYF.

The rearrangement links TRBV7-2 to TRBJ2-4, with 12 nucleotides matching TRBD2. Germline V gene sequence: CDR1 SGHTA, CDR2 FQGNSA. J was trimmed by 7 bases and V by 4 bases; bases with no gene match: 2. The CDR3 is made up of 14 amino acids. DNA of the CDR3: TGTGCCAGCAGCTCTAGCGGGAGGGGCAACATTCAGTACTTC. This codes for CASSSSGRGNIQYF. Combining the CDR3 with reference TRBV7-2 and TRBJ2-4 gives the whole variable domain GAGVSQSPSNKVTEKGKDVELRCDPISGHTALYWYRQSLGQGLEFLIYFQGNSAPDKSGLPSDRFSAERTGGSVSTLTIQRTQQEDSAVYLCASSSSGRGNIQYFGAGTRLSVL.

This rearrangement joins TRBV30 to TRBJ1-4, with 8 bases identical to TRBD1. Germline-derived CDR1 and CDR2 are GTSNPN and SVGIG (reference sequence). After removal of 2 bases from V and 11 bases from J, the junction contained 13 bases not matched to a gene. The CDR3 contains 15 residues. CDR3 loop: CAWSLSDRAGRKLFF. For the CDR3, the DNA is TGTGCCTGGAGTTTGTCGGACAGGGCAGGGAGGAAACTGTTTTTT.

This clone was seen more than once but under ten times. DNA for the CDR3: TGTGCCTGGTGGGGTGGCCCCGTGGGACTAGCGGGAGACCGAACCTACAATGAGCAGTTCTTC. Amino acid sequence: CAWWGGPVGLAGDRTYNEQFF. The chain is built from TRBV30 and TRBJ2-1, with 14 bases identical to TRBD2. The CDR3 spans 21 residues. From germline, CDR1 is GTSNPN and CDR2 SVGIG (reference sequence). With 5 bases clipped from V and 2 bases from J, the junction kept 20 bases outside the gene matches.

This clone showed up just a few times. The rearrangement uses TRBV4-3 and TRBJ2-1, with 7 bases fitting TRBD2. Germline loops: CDR1 LGHNA, CDR2 YSLEER. The CDR3 runs 15 residues. With 4 bases clipped from V and 6 bases from J, the junction kept 9 bases outside the gene matches. The CDR3 DNA reads as TGCGCCAGCAGCCTAACAGCGGGGAACCTCAATGAGCAGTTCTTC. Residues: CASSLTAGNLNEQFF.

This clone was picked up a small number of times. This rearrangement joins TRBV4-1 to TRBJ1-5; TRBD1 aligns across 8 bases. The germline V gene encodes CDR1 MGHRA and CDR2 YSYEKL. With V trimmed by 4 bases and J by 6 bases, 5 bases remained unmatched. The CDR3 spans 14 residues. CDR3 protein: CASSRPGGGQPQHF. Written as DNA, the CDR3 is TGCGCCAGCAGCCGGCCAGGGGGCGGTCAGCCCCAGCATTTT.

This sequence joins TRBV29-1 and TRBJ2-5, with TRBD1 matching over 12 bases. Germline CDR1 is SQVTM and CDR2 is ANQGSEA. The trim removed 6 bases at V and 4 bases at J, leaving 6 bases unmatched. The CDR3 sequence is 14 residues long. The CDR3 bases are TGCAGCGTGAAGGGACAGGGGGCTGCAGAGACCCAGTACTTC. This gives the protein CSVKGQGAAETQYF.

The rearrangement joins TRBV29-1 to TRBJ2-3; TRBD1 matches 7 bases. Germline V gene lookup returns CDR1 SQVTM and CDR2 ANQGSEA. The CDR3 runs 13 residues. V lost 5 bases and J lost 2; bases outside the gene matches: 4. The CDR3, as DNA: TGCAGCGTTAGGGGACAGTACACAGATACGCAGTATTTT. This translates into CSVRGQYTDTQYF.

The chain combines TRBV5-1 with TRBJ2-1; D is unclear. CDR3 length: 14 amino acids. Germline CDR1 SGHRS, CDR2 YFSETQ. V was cut by 0 bases and J by 7 bases, with 11 bases left in between. This CDR3 is CASSLGFGPNEQFF. The CDR3 nucleotides are TGCGCCAGCAGCTTGGGGTTTGGCCCAAATGAGCAGTTCTTC.

The rearrangement links TRBV5-1 to TRBJ2-5, with D unclear. The V end was cut by 0 bases, the J end by 2 bases, with 14 bases between. Per germline, CDR1 SGHRS and CDR2 YFSETQ. This CDR3 comprises 16 residues. For the CDR3, the DNA is TGCGCCAGCAGCTTGGTTTCTTCAGATAATCAAGAGACCCAGTACTTC. It codes for CASSLVSSDNQETQYF.

The genes are TRBV9 and TRBJ2-1, with D possibly TRBD2 on 6 matching bases. V was shortened by 2 bases and J by 15 bases, with 18 bases between the two germline ends. The CDR3 totals 13 residues. From germline, CDR1 is SGDLS and CDR2 YYNGEE. As DNA, the CDR3 is TGTGCCAGCAGCGTTCAGCCCGGGGACGGGAGGTTCTTC. Encoded protein: CASSVQPGDGRFF.

This clone was picked up a small number of times. The V call is TRBV7-9, the J call TRBJ1-2; D is uncertain. There are 12 residues in the CDR3. V lost 1 base to trimming and J lost 8 bases, with 8 bases between them. Germline loops: CDR1 SEHNR, CDR2 FQNEAQ (reference sequence). CDR3 residues: CASSLGVFGYTF. DNA of the CDR3: TGTGCCAGCAGCTTAGGAGTCTTCGGCTACACCTTC.

This sequence joins TRBV10-3 and TRBJ2-3; D unclear. V was cut by 7 bases and J by 0 bases, with 2 bases left in between. Germline loops: CDR1 ENHRY, CDR2 SYGVKD. This CDR3 is built from 11 residues. CDR3 nucleotides: TGTGCCATCACTAGCACAGATACGCAGTATTTT. It specifies CAITSTDTQYF.

This clone was detected a few times. Additional DNA sequences in this sample encode the identical CDR3. This sequence joins TRBV29-1 and TRBJ2-1; TRBD2 matches 16 bases. CDR1 and CDR2 (germline): SQVTM, ANQGSEA. This CDR3 region has 14 residues. V was clipped by 6 bases and J by 4 bases; unmatched bases: 0. CDR3: CSVGLAGGYNEQFF. CDR3 bases: TGCAGCGTGGGACTAGCGGGAGGGTACAATGAGCAGTTCTTC.

This clone turned up a few times. DNA for the CDR3: TGTGCCACCCGGCAGGGGAATACGTACGAGCAGTACTTC. Translated, it gives CATRQGNTYEQYF. The chain employs TRBV11-3 and TRBJ2-7; the D gene is possibly TRBD1 (6 bases). The CDR3 runs 13 residues. Trimming took off 10 bases at V and 4 bases at J, with 17 bases between the two ends. Per the germline V gene, CDR1 is SGHNT and CDR2 is YENEEA.

This clone occurred a few times. J is TRBJ1-5 and V is TRBV28; the D gene is possibly TRBD1 (5 bases). Trimming took 10 bases from V and 4 from J, leaving 8 bases between them. In germline, CDR1 is MDHEN, CDR2 SYDVKM. This CDR3 contains 11 residues. The CDR3 is CATSGNQPQHF. In DNA, the CDR3 is TGTGCCACCTCAGGGAATCAGCCCCAGCATTTT.

About this clone itself: Other DNA sequences within the sample encode an identical CDR3. The rearrangement joins TRBV28 to TRBJ2-2, with unresolved D. Trimming took 6 bases from V and 3 from J, leaving 5 bases between them. From germline, CDR1 is MDHEN and CDR2 SYDVKM. The CDR3 totals 12 residues. CDR3 nucleotide sequence: TGTGCCAGCAGCCTATACACCGGGGAGCTGTTTTTT. Translated, it gives CASSLYTGELFF. Full variable domain (rest looked up from reference TRBV28 and TRBJ2-2): DVKVTQSSRYLVKRTGEKVFLECVQDMDHENMFWYRQDPGLGLRLIYFSYDVKMKEKGDIPEGYSVSREKKERFSLILESASTNQTSMYLCASSLYTGELFFGEGSRLTVL.

The CDR3 spells CASSRSGGGYGTQYF. CDR3 in DNA: TGCGCCAGCAGCCGCTCCGGAGGGGGCTACGGGACCCAGTACTTC. The chain carries TRBV5-1 and TRBJ2-5, with D tentatively TRBD1 (7 bases). The V and J ends lost 4 bases and 7 bases respectively, with 20 bases between them. The CDR3 has 15 residues. Germline V lookup: CDR1 SGHRS, CDR2 YFSETQ.

The chain employs TRBV29-1 and TRBJ1-2; D unresolved. The V and J ends lost 7 bases and 0 bases respectively, with 15 bases between them. Germline V gives CDR1 SQVTM, CDR2 ANQGSEA. This CDR3 is 14 amino acids long. Here the CDR3 reads CSADPPEANYGYTF. CDR3 coding DNA: TGCAGCGCAGACCCCCCGGAGGCTAACTATGGCTACACCTTC.

J is TRBJ2-2 and V is TRBV7-2; 8 nucleotides match TRBD1. The length of the CDR3 is 16 residues. Germline V gene data show CDR1 as SGHTA and CDR2 as FQGNSA. Trimming at V came to 5 bases and at J to 6 bases, leaving 11 bases not matched to a gene. CDR3: CASSTYQGARAGELFF. Here the CDR3 DNA reads TGTGCCAGCAGCACGTACCAGGGGGCGCGGGCCGGGGAGCTGTTTTTT. Full variable domain (rest looked up from reference TRBV7-2 and TRBJ2-2): GAGVSQSPSNKVTEKGKDVELRCDPISGHTALYWYRQSLGQGLEFLIYFQGNSAPDKSGLPSDRFSAERTGGSVSTLTIQRTQQEDSAVYLCASSTYQGARAGELFFGEGSRLTVL.

This clone was seen more than once but under ten times. The chain carries TRBV4-3 and TRBJ2-7; 9 bases agree with TRBD1. This CDR3 region has 16 residues. Germline assignment: CDR1 LGHNA and CDR2 YSLEER. V lost 1 base to trimming and J lost 1 base; unmatched junction nucleotides: 5. CDR3 amino acids: CASSQGIGTGSYEQYF. DNA of the CDR3: TGCGCCAGCAGCCAAGGGATCGGGACAGGGTCCTACGAGCAGTACTTC.

This clone was observed a handful of times. The V and J genes are TRBV5-1 and TRBJ2-7, with D unclear. The CDR3 contains 13 residues. Per germline, CDR1 SGHRS and CDR2 YFSETQ. The V end lost 1 base, the J end lost 6 bases, and 11 bases lay between the germline ends. The CDR3 region is CASSLSEASEQYF. The CDR3 DNA follows: TGCGCCAGCAGCTTGTCAGAGGCAAGCGAGCAGTACTTC.

The rearrangement links TRBV7-9 to TRBJ2-5, with D tentatively TRBD2 (5 bases). This CDR3 spans 14 amino acids. V lost 3 bases and J 7 bases, leaving 15 bases between the germline ends. CDR1 is SEHNR, CDR2 FQNEAQ, per germline (reference sequence). The DNA for the CDR3 is TGTGCCAGCAGCTTGTCGGGCCTCGAGGGGACCCAGTACTTC. Translating it yields CASSLSGLEGTQYF.

This clone was seen a few times. The V call is TRBV5-1, the J call TRBJ1-1; D not resolved. Trimming left V 0 bases short and J 4 bases short, with 10 bases between. This CDR3 comprises 14 residues. Germline CDR1 is SGHRS and CDR2 is YFSETQ. In nucleotides, the CDR3 is TGCGCCAGCAGCTTGGGCGGGATCCCCACTGAAGCTTTCTTT. Translated, it gives CASSLGGIPTEAFF. The complete variable domain, with remaining parts taken from reference TRBV5-1 and TRBJ1-1, reads KAGVTQTPRYLIKTRGQQVTLSCSPISGHRSVSWYQQTPGQGLQFLFEYFSETQRNKGNFPGRFSGRQFSNSRSEMNVSTLELGDSALYLCASSLGGIPTEAFFGQGTRLTVV.

This clone was observed a handful of times. This chain links TRBV29-1 with TRBJ2-7; D may be TRBD2 (5 bases). The germline V gene has CDR1 SQVTM and CDR2 ANQGSEA. The CDR3 is 10 residues long. V dropped 5 bases and J dropped 7 bases, with 9 bases sitting between them. CDR3 bases: TGCAGCGTTCGAGGGCTTGAGCAGTACTTC. As protein: CSVRGLEQYF.

About this clone itself: The same CDR3 is also encoded by other DNA sequences in this sample. The rearrangement links TRBV6-5 to TRBJ1-5; 8 nucleotides match TRBD1. This CDR3 region has 15 residues. The trim removed 0 bases at V and 4 bases at J, leaving 2 bases unmatched. The germline gives CDR1 MNHEY, CDR2 SVGAGI. The CDR3 protein is CASSYSGQGNQPQHF. In DNA, the CDR3 is TGTGCCAGCAGTTACTCCGGACAGGGAAATCAGCCCCAGCATTTT.